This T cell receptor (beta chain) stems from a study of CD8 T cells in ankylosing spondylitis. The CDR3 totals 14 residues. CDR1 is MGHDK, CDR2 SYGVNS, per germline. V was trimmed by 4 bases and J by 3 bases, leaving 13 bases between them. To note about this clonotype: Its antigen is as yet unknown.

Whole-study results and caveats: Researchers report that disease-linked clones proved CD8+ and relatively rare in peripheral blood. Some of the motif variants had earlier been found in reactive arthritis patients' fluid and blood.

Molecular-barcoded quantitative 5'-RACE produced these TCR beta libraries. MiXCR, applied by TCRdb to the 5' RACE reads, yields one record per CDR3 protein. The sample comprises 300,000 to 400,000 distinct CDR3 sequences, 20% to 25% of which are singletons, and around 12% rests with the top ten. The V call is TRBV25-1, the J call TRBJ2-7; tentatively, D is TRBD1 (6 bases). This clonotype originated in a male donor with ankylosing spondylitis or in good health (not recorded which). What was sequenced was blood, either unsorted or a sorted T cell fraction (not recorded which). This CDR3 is CASSGRQDSYEQYF. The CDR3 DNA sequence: TGTGCCAGCAGTGGAAGACAGGACAGCTACGAGCAGTACTTC.